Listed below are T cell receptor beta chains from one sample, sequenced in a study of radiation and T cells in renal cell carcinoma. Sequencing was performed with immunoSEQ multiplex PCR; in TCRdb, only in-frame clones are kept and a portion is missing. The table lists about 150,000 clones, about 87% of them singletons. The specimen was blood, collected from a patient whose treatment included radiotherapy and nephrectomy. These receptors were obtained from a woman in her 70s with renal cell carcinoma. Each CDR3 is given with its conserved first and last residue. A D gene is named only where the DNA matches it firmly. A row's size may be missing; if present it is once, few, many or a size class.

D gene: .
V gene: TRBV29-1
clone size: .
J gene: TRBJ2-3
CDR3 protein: CSLQVTDTQYF
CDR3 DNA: TGCAGCTTACAGGTCACAGATACGCAGTATTTT

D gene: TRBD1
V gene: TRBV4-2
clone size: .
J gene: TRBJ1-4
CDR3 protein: CASSPSGQGKEKLFF
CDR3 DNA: TGTGCCAGCAGTCCGTCGGGACAGGGAAAAGAAAAACTGTTTTTT

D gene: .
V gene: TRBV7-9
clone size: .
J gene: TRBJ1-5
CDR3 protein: CASSLDMAPQHF
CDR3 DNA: TGTGCCAGCAGCTTAGACATGGCACCCCAGCATTTT

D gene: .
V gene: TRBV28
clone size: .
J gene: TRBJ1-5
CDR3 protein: CASSPDRRSANQPQHF
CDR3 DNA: TGTGCCAGCAGCCCTGACAGGCGCTCAGCCAATCAGCCCCAGCATTTT

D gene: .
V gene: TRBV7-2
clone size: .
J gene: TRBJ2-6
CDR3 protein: CASSLGGTSGANVLTF
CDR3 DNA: TGTGCCAGCAGCTTGGGCGGAACCTCTGGGGCCAACGTCCTGACTTTC

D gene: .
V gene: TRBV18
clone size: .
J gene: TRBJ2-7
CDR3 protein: CASSPAKPEQYF
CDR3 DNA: TGTGCCAGCTCACCTGCTAAGCCCGAGCAGTACTTC

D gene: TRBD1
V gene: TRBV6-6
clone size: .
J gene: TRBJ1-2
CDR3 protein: CASSLQGVRYGYTF
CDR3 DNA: TGTGCCAGCAGTTTACAGGGGGTTCGGTATGGCTACACCTTC

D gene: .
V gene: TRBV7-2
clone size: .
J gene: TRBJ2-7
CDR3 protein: CASSSDYLGEQYF
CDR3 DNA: TGTGCCAGCAGCTCGGACTACCTGGGGGAGCAGTACTTC

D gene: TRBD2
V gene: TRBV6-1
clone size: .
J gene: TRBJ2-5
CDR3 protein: CASRQRTRSEKTQYF
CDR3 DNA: TGTGCCAGCAGGCAAAGGACTAGATCCGAAAAGACCCAGTACTTC

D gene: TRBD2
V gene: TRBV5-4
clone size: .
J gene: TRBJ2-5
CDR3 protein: CASSSGGAGETQYF
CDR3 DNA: TGTGCCAGCAGCTCCGGGGGGGCGGGAGAGACCCAGTACTTC

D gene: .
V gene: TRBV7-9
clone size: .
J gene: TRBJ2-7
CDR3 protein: CASSLSRGYEQYF
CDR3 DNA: TGTGCCAGCAGCTTGTCCAGGGGCTACGAGCAGTACTTC

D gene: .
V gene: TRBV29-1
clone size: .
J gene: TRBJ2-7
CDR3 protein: CSVLPLGGHEQYF
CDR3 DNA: TGCAGCGTTCTCCCCCTGGGGGGCCACGAGCAGTACTTC

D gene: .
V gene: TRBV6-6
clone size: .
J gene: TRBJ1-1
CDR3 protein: CASSPKTGNTEAFF
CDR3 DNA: TGTGCCAGCAGTCCTAAGACAGGGAACACTGAAGCTTTCTTT

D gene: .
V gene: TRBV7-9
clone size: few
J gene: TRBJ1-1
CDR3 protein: CASSSAGFGEAFF
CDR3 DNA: TGTGCCAGCAGCTCAGCGGGATTCGGTGAAGCTTTCTTT

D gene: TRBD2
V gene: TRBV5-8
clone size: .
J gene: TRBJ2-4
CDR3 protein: CASSFLGLAGSPIAKNIQYF
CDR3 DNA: TGTGCCAGCAGCTTTCTAGGACTAGCGGGGTCACCAATAGCCAAAAACATTCAGTACTTC

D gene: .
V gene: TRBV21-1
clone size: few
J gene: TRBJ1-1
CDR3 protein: CATLQGRMNTEAFF
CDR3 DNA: TGTGCCACTCTACAGGGACGGATGAACACTGAAGCTTTCTTT

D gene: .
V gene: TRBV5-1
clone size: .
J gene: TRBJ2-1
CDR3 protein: CASSWTGASLYNEQFF
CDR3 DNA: TGCGCCAGCAGCTGGACGGGAGCCAGCTTATACAATGAGCAGTTCTTC

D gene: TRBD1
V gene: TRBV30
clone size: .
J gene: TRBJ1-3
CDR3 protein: CAWSGSRGQGPGNTIYF
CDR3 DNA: TGTGCCTGGAGTGGTAGTCGGGGACAGGGGCCTGGAAACACCATATATTTT

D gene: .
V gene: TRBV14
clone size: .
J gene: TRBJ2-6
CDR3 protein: CASTNSGANVLTF
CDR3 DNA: TGTGCCAGCACGAACTCTGGGGCCAACGTCCTGACTTTC

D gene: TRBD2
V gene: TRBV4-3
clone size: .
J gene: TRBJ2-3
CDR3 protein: CASSHGYGGGSDTQYF
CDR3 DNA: TGCGCCAGCAGCCACGGATACGGGGGAGGGTCAGATACGCAGTATTTT

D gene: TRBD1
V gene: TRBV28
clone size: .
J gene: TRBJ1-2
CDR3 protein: CASSSGQGYGYTF
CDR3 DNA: TGTGCCAGCAGTTCCGGACAGGGCTATGGCTACACCTTC

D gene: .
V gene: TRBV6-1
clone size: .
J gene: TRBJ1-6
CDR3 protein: CASKGVAVASPLHF
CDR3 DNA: TGTGCCAGCAAGGGAGTGGCGGTGGCTTCACCCCTCCACTTT

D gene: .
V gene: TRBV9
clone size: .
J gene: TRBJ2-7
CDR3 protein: CASSVGTEGSYEQYF
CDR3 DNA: TGTGCCAGCAGCGTAGGGACAGAGGGCTCCTACGAGCAGTACTTC

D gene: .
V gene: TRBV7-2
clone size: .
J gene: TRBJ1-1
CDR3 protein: CASSKKGGTTEAFF
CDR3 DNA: TGTGCCAGCAGCAAAAAGGGGGGCACCACTGAAGCTTTCTTT

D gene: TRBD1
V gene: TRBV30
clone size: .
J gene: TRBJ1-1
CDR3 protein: CAWTVNRGRGTEAFF
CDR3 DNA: TGTGCCTGGACCGTTAACAGGGGGCGCGGTACTGAAGCTTTCTTT

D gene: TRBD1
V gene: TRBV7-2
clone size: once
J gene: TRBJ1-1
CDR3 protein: CASSSQGAGTEAFF
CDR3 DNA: TGTGCCAGCAGCTCACAGGGGGCGGGCACTGAAGCTTTCTTT

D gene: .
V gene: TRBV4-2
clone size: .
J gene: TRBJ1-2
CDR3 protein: CASSQDQRTAYYGYTF
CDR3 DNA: TGTGCCAGCAGCCAAGATCAAAGGACGGCGTACTATGGCTACACCTTC

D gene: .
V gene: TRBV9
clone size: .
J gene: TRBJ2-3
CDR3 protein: CASSVGPGLEDTQYF
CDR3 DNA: TGTGCCAGCAGCGTAGGTCCAGGGTTGGAAGATACGCAGTATTTT

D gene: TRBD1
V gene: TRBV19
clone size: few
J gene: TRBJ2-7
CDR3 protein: CASSSRTGAREQYF
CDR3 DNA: TGTGCCAGTAGTTCGCGGACAGGGGCACGCGAGCAGTACTTC

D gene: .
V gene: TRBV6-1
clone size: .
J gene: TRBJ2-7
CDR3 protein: CASTTSREQYF
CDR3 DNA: TGTGCCAGCACTACCTCGCGCGAGCAGTACTTC

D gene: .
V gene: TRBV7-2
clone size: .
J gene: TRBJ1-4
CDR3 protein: CASSLGGLGEKLFF
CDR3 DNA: TGTGCCAGCAGCTTAGGGGGTCTGGGTGAAAAACTGTTTTTT

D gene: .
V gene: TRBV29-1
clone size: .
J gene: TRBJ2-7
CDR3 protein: CSVEGQGPREQYF
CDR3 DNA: TGCAGCGTTGAAGGGCAGGGACCCCGCGAGCAGTACTTC

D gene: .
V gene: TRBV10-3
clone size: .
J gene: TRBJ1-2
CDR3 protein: CAINSNYGYTF
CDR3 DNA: TGTGCCATCAACTCTAACTATGGCTACACCTTC

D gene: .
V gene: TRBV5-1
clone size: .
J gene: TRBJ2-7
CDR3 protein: CASSLGDYEQYF
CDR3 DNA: TGCGCCAGCAGCTTGGGAGACTACGAGCAGTACTTC

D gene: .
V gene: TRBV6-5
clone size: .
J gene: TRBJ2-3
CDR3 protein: CASSYRAGITDTQYF
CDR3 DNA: TGTGCCAGCAGTTACAGGGCGGGGATCACAGATACGCAGTATTTT

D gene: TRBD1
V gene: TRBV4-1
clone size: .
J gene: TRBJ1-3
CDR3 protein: CASKTGGTGNTIYF
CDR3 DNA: TGCGCCAGTAAAACAGGGGGAACTGGAAACACCATATATTTT

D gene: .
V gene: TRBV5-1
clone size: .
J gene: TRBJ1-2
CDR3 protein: CASSFGVLAVGYTF
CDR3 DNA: TGCGCCAGCAGCTTCGGGGTTTTAGCGGTAGGCTACACCTTC

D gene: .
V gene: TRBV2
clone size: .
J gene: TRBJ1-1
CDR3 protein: CASMYDLEAFF
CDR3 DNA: TGTGCCAGCATGTATGATCTTGAAGCTTTCTTT

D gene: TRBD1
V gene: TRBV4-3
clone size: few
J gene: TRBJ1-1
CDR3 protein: CASSLTGGTEAFF
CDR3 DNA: TGCGCCAGCAGCCTCACAGGGGGGACTGAAGCTTTCTTT

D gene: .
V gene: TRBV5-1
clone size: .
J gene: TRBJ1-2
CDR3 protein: CASSLASGNGYTF
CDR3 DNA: TGCGCCAGCAGCTTGGCCTCGGGTAATGGCTACACCTTC

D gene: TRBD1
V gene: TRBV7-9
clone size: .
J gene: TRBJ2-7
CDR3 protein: CASSLQIQGREQYF
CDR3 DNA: TGTGCCAGCAGCTTACAAATACAGGGGCGCGAGCAGTACTTC

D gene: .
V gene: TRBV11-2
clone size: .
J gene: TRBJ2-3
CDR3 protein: CASSHRTDTQYF
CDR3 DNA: TGTGCCAGCAGCCACCGCACAGATACGCAGTATTTT

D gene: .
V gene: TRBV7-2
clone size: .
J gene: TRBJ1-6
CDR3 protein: CASSSYQSPLHF
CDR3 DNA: TGTGCCAGCAGCTCCTATCAATCACCCCTCCACTTT

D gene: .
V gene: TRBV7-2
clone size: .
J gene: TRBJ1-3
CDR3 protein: CASSPIPGNTIYF
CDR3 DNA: TGTGCCAGCAGCCCAATACCTGGAAACACCATATATTTT

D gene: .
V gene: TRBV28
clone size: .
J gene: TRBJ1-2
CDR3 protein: CASTQKTDYGYTF
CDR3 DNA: TGTGCCAGCACACAAAAAACTGACTATGGCTACACCTTC

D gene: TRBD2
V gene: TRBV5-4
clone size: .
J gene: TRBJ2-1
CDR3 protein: CASSPPERGSYNEQFF
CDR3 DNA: TGTGCCAGCAGCCCCCCCGAGCGGGGGTCCTACAATGAGCAGTTCTTC

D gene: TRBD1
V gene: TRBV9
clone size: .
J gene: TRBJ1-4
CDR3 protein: CASSPRDREGEKLFF
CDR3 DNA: TGTGCCAGCAGCCCCCGGGACAGGGAAGGGGAAAAACTGTTTTTT

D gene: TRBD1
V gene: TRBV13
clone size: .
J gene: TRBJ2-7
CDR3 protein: CASSRTGSYEQYF
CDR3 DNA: TGTGCCAGCAGCCGGACAGGGTCCTACGAGCAGTACTTC

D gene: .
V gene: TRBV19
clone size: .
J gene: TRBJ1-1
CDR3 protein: CASSIDSGLRTEAFF
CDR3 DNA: TGTGCCAGTAGTATAGATTCTGGGCTCCGCACTGAAGCTTTCTTT